The 17 T cell receptor beta chains in this list originate from one sample, sequenced in a study of cytomegalovirus exposure and HLA in healthy donors. 13 Jbeta primers and 60 Vbeta primers were used for the PCR. Sequencing was performed with immunoSEQ multiplex PCR; in TCRdb, only in-frame clones are kept and a portion is missing. Seen here are 110,000 to 150,000 clones, roughly 78% observed once, and the top ten hold 3.2%. The material sequenced was PBMCs. The receptors were sampled from a man between 18 and 35 years old in good health and CMV-seropositive.

This sequence joins TRBV7-2 and TRBJ2-1; D is undetermined. CDR1 and CDR2 (germline): SGHTA, FQGNSA. CDR3 length: 14 amino acids. The ends were cut back, 3 bases at V and 0 bases at J, with 6 bases in the middle. CDR3 nucleotides: TGTGCCAGCAGCTTGGAGAACTCCTACAATGAGCAGTTCTTC. Protein product: CASSLENSYNEQFF.

This clone was seen a handful of times. V usage is TRBV27 and J usage is TRBJ2-1, with TRBD1 as a possible D gene (6 bases). Trimming took 2 bases from V and 6 from J, leaving 11 bases between them. Germline CDR1 is MNHEY and CDR2 is SMNVEV (reference sequence). The CDR3 has 14 amino acids. The CDR3 here is CASSLRGILNEQFF. The DNA of the CDR3 is TGTGCCAGCAGTTTAAGGGGGATTCTCAATGAGCAGTTCTTC.

The genes are TRBV5-4 and TRBJ2-1; the match to TRBD2 covers 9 bases. The CDR3 spans 15 residues. Germline V gene lookup returns CDR1 SGHNT and CDR2 YYREEE (reference sequence). Unmatched junction bases numbered 8, after V lost 4 bases and J lost 6 bases. Here the CDR3 reads CASSGRLAEFNEQFF. CDR3 DNA: TGTGCCAGCAGCGGAAGACTAGCGGAGTTCAATGAGCAGTTCTTC.

The V call is TRBV7-2, the J call TRBJ2-5, with unresolved D. Germline loops: CDR1 SGHTA, CDR2 FQGNSA. The V and J ends lost 1 base and 4 bases respectively, with 7 bases between them. There are 13 residues in the CDR3. This CDR3 is CASSLVFGETQYF. DNA for the CDR3: TGTGCCAGCAGCTTAGTCTTCGGAGAGACCCAGTACTTC.

This chain links TRBV27 with TRBJ2-1, with 9 bases fitting TRBD1. From germline, CDR1 is MNHEY and CDR2 SMNVEV (reference sequence). The V and J ends lost 6 bases and 4 bases, in that order; junction bases with no gene match: 4. The length of the CDR3 is 14 residues. The CDR3 protein is CASRGTGIYNEQFF. The CDR3 DNA is TGTGCCAGCAGGGGGACAGGGATTTACAATGAGCAGTTCTTC.

V is TRBV27 and J is TRBJ2-1; D might be TRBD1 (7 bases). V dropped 6 bases and J dropped 12 bases, with 15 bases sitting between them. The CDR3 consists of 12 residues. The V gene's germline CDR1 is MNHEY and CDR2 SMNVEV (reference sequence). In DNA form, the CDR3 reads TGTGCCAGCAGCCTTAGGGGGCGGGGGCAGTTCTTC. As protein: CASSLRGRGQFF.

This chain connects TRBV4-1 to TRBJ2-1; D is possibly TRBD2 (7 bases). CDR1 MGHRA and CDR2 YSYEKL come from the germline V gene. The CDR3 runs 14 residues. Trimming cost V 4 bases and J 5 bases, with 12 bases left between them. The CDR3 region has the DNA TGCGCCAGCAGCCGGGGGGGCCCCGACAATGAGCAGTTCTTC. Amino acid sequence: CASSRGGPDNEQFF.

The gene calls are TRBV19 and TRBJ2-5; 12 bases fit TRBD1. The CDR3 is 15 residues long. V shed 4 bases, J shed 4 bases, and the junction held 4 bases outside the gene matches. The germline CDR1 and CDR2 sequences are LNHDA and SQIVND (reference sequence). The CDR3 DNA reads as TGTGCCAGTAGTAGCCGGGACAGGGGGCTAGAGACCCAGTACTTC. Its translation is CASSSRDRGLETQYF.

This chain links TRBV28 with TRBJ2-7, with D maybe TRBD2 (6 bases). Germline V gives CDR1 MDHEN, CDR2 SYDVKM. The CDR3 spans 14 residues. Deletions cut 7 bases from V and 0 bases from J, with 13 bases between. CDR3 bases: TGTGCCAGCACCCTTAGGGGACTCTCCTACGAGCAGTACTTC. This encodes CASTLRGLSYEQYF.

The rearrangement links TRBV6-4 to TRBJ2-1, with TRBD2 identical over 11 bases. J gave up 6 bases and V 2 bases, and 6 bases lay outside the gene matches. The CDR3 has 16 amino acids. Germline V gives CDR1 MRHNA, CDR2 SNTAGT. CDR3 nucleotide sequence: TGTGCCAGCAGTGACACGACTAGCGGGAAAGGCAATGAGCAGTTCTTC. Its translation: CASSDTTSGKGNEQFF.

The V call is TRBV5-1, the J call TRBJ2-1, with TRBD2 matching 8 bases. The V and J ends lost 1 base and 2 bases, in that order; junction bases with no gene match: 2. Germline CDR1 is SGHRS and CDR2 is YFSETQ. The CDR3 loop spans 15 amino acids. The CDR3 sequence is CASSLRTSPYNEQFF. In nucleotides, the CDR3 is TGCGCCAGCAGCTTGCGGACTAGCCCCTACAATGAGCAGTTCTTC. The full variable domain, in which reference TRBV5-1 and TRBJ2-1 provide the parts outside the CDR3, is KAGVTQTPRYLIKTRGQQVTLSCSPISGHRSVSWYQQTPGQGLQFLFEYFSETQRNKGNFPGRFSGRQFSNSRSEMNVSTLELGDSALYLCASSLRTSPYNEQFFGPGTRLTVL.

In its sample, this clone was seen a few times. V is TRBV2 and J is TRBJ1-1; tentatively, D is TRBD1 (5 bases). The length of the CDR3 is 13 residues. Trimming removed 6 bases from V and 0 bases from J, with 8 bases in between. Germline CDR1 SNHLY, CDR2 FYNNEI. CDR3 region: CASRTTVNTEAFF. For the CDR3, the DNA is TGTGCCAGCAGAACGACAGTGAACACTGAAGCTTTCTTT.

Only a few counts were recorded for this clone. This chain links TRBV7-9 with TRBJ1-5; no definite D call. V was trimmed by 5 bases and J by 1 base, leaving 12 bases between them. CDR1 and CDR2 (germline): SEHNR, FQNEAQ (reference sequence). The CDR3 covers 15 residues. Here the CDR3 DNA reads TGTGCCAGCAGCCTAGGACTCGGGAGCAATCAGCCCCAGCATTTT. Amino acid sequence: CASSLGLGSNQPQHF.

The chain links TRBV9 to TRBJ2-5, with 7 bases fitting TRBD2. The CDR3 is 14 residues long. Trimming cost V 4 bases and J 5 bases; bases outside gene matches: 8. Germline assignment: CDR1 SGDLS and CDR2 YYNGEE. The CDR3 DNA is TGTGCCAGCAGCTTGACGACTAGCAGGGAGACCCAGTACTTC. As protein: CASSLTTSRETQYF.

The chain couples TRBV11-2 to TRBJ2-3; 7 bases align to TRBD1. Germline-derived CDR1 and CDR2 are SGHAT and FQNNGV. The CDR3 loop spans 14 amino acids. With V trimmed by 4 bases and J by 6 bases, 7 bases remained unmatched. For the CDR3, the DNA is TGTGCCAGCAGCTCGGGACAGCGACGGGATACGCAGTATTTT. Protein sequence: CASSSGQRRDTQYF.

This clone was picked up a small number of times. The gene calls are TRBV27 and TRBJ2-7; 10 nucleotides agree with TRBD1. CDR1 is MNHEY and CDR2 is SMNVEV in the germline V gene (reference sequence). Losses at the gene ends were 5 bases for V and 2 bases for J; bases not matched to a gene: 3. CDR3 length: 14 amino acids. The CDR3 sequence is CASSLGQGPYEQYF. Here the CDR3 DNA reads TGTGCCAGCAGTCTGGGACAGGGGCCCTACGAGCAGTACTTC.

The chain links TRBV5-1 to TRBJ1-1, with D hard to call. V lost 0 bases and J lost 4, with 7 bases in between. Germline values: CDR1 SGHRS, CDR2 YFSETQ. The CDR3 consists of 13 residues. For the CDR3, the DNA is TGCGCCAGCAGCTTGGGAGCCCCCACTGAAGCTTTCTTT. Translating gives CASSLGAPTEAFF. Combining the CDR3 with reference TRBV5-1 and TRBJ1-1 gives the whole variable domain KAGVTQTPRYLIKTRGQQVTLSCSPISGHRSVSWYQQTPGQGLQFLFEYFSETQRNKGNFPGRFSGRQFSNSRSEMNVSTLELGDSALYLCASSLGAPTEAFFGQGTRLTVV.